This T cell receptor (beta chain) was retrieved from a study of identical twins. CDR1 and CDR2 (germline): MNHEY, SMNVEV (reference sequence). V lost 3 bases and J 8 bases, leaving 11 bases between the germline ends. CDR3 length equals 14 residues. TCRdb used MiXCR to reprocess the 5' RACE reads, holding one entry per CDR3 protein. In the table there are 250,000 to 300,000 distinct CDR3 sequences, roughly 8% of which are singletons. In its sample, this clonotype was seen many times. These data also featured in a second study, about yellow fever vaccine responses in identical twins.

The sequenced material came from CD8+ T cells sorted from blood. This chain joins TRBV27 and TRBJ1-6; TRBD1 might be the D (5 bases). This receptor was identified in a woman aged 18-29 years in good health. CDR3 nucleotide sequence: TGTGCCAGCAGTTTGATCTTAGGGGATTCACCCCTCCACTTT. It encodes CASSLILGDSPLHF.